Listed below are T cell receptor beta chains from one sample, sequenced in a study of T cells expressing NK-cell markers. Each CDR3 protein gets one entry in TCRdb, which reprocessed the 5' RACE reads and gives no DNA. The table counts some 390,000 distinct CDR3 sequences; about 10% lies in the top ten. The sample taken for sequencing was blood T cells: a sorted CD56 or NKG2C T cell subset, CD4+ or CD8+ T cells, or bulk PBMC T cells (not recorded which). The receptors stem from a woman between 50 and 59 years old in good health. Each CDR3 is given with its conserved first and last residue.

v_gene: TRBV2; j_gene: TRBJ2-4; CDR3aa: CASSEAGLAKNIQYF
v_gene: TRBV5-1; j_gene: TRBJ2-3; CDR3aa: CASSSMGLAGAADTQYF
v_gene: TRBV2; j_gene: TRBJ1-1; CDR3aa: CASSGSAEVTEAFF
v_gene: TRBV20-1; j_gene: TRBJ2-5; CDR3aa: CSANDLTKETQYF
v_gene: TRBV5-1; j_gene: TRBJ2-7; CDR3aa: CASSLVGSSYEQYF
v_gene: TRBV7-9; j_gene: TRBJ2-7; CDR3aa: CASSSQGATSEQYF
v_gene: TRBV15; j_gene: TRBJ2-1; CDR3aa: CATRLESEQFF
v_gene: TRBV18; j_gene: TRBJ2-5; CDR3aa: CASSPLPSGTQETQYF
v_gene: TRBV20-1; j_gene: TRBJ2-1; CDR3aa: CSARSFQAGYNEQFF
v_gene: TRBV5-8; j_gene: TRBJ1-5; CDR3aa: CASSSQGIHQPQHF
v_gene: TRBV12-3/TRBV12-4; j_gene: TRBJ1-4; CDR3aa: CASWGGTNEKLFF
v_gene: TRBV9; j_gene: TRBJ1-1; CDR3aa: CASSVSPFQGEAFF
v_gene: TRBV5-1; j_gene: TRBJ2-1; CDR3aa: CASSRPGTDNEQFF
v_gene: TRBV27; j_gene: TRBJ1-4; CDR3aa: CASSLWIGGPGEKLFF
v_gene: TRBV6-2/TRBV6-3; j_gene: TRBJ2-7; CDR3aa: CASSYSQSTLEQYF
v_gene: TRBV5-1; j_gene: TRBJ1-1; CDR3aa: CASSLAGQPAQEAFF
v_gene: TRBV12-3/TRBV12-4; j_gene: TRBJ2-2; CDR3aa: CASSRTSGRAGGTGELFF
v_gene: TRBV5-4; j_gene: TRBJ2-1; CDR3aa: CASSRAAGGTYNEQFF
v_gene: TRBV9; j_gene: TRBJ2-2; CDR3aa: CASSVGTVNTGELFF
v_gene: TRBV5-6; j_gene: TRBJ1-5; CDR3aa: CASSAGQGLQPQHF
v_gene: TRBV29-1; j_gene: TRBJ2-2; CDR3aa: CSVDELNTGELFF
v_gene: TRBV10-3; j_gene: TRBJ2-3; CDR3aa: CAISGGGADTQYF
v_gene: TRBV7-9; j_gene: TRBJ2-1; CDR3aa: CASSHAQINYNEQFF
v_gene: TRBV7-3; j_gene: TRBJ2-1; CDR3aa: CASSSSLGSLFF
v_gene: TRBV12-3/TRBV12-4; j_gene: TRBJ1-2; CDR3aa: CASYGGYYGYTF
v_gene: TRBV5-1; j_gene: TRBJ1-2; CDR3aa: CASSLSRGTGAHYGYTF
v_gene: TRBV25-1; j_gene: TRBJ2-2; CDR3aa: CASSEIIPGELFF
v_gene: TRBV24-1; j_gene: TRBJ2-3; CDR3aa: CATSPLAGADTQYF
v_gene: TRBV12-3/TRBV12-4; j_gene: TRBJ2-1; CDR3aa: CASLTSSAHNEQFF
v_gene: TRBV18; j_gene: TRBJ1-1; CDR3aa: CASSPDVMNTEAFF
v_gene: TRBV14; j_gene: TRBJ2-1; CDR3aa: CASSHTDRYNEQFF
v_gene: TRBV7-9; j_gene: TRBJ1-1; CDR3aa: CASSPQSPGRTRGTEAFF
v_gene: TRBV12-3/TRBV12-4; j_gene: TRBJ2-1; CDR3aa: CASSPAVPRTEQFF
v_gene: TRBV29-1; j_gene: TRBJ2-2; CDR3aa: CSVEFWGAGELFF
v_gene: TRBV9; j_gene: TRBJ2-1; CDR3aa: CASSVAVKLPDEQFF
v_gene: TRBV30; j_gene: TRBJ1-5; CDR3aa: CAWSVQTSRNQPQHF
v_gene: TRBV14; j_gene: TRBJ2-3; CDR3aa: CASSRRTSGRVSDTQYF
v_gene: TRBV9; j_gene: TRBJ2-1; CDR3aa: CASSLRLAALNEQFF
v_gene: TRBV11-3; j_gene: TRBJ2-3; CDR3aa: CASSLGGIYTDTQYF
v_gene: TRBV6-1; j_gene: TRBJ2-1; CDR3aa: CASSPHLAGVSSEQFF
v_gene: TRBV7-2; j_gene: TRBJ2-1; CDR3aa: CASSGAGGSYNEQFF
v_gene: TRBV11-1; j_gene: TRBJ2-5; CDR3aa: CASSLAWHQETQYF
v_gene: TRBV20-1; j_gene: TRBJ2-5; CDR3aa: CSARVQIQTQYF
v_gene: TRBV5-1; j_gene: TRBJ2-1; CDR3aa: CASSSSETPPQFF
v_gene: TRBV24-1; j_gene: TRBJ1-2; CDR3aa: CATSDSDFYGYTF
v_gene: TRBV5-6; j_gene: TRBJ2-1; CDR3aa: CASSLLGTSGNEQFF
v_gene: TRBV5-1; j_gene: TRBJ2-3; CDR3aa: CASSFDLDSGTDTQYF
v_gene: TRBV11-2; j_gene: TRBJ1-3; CDR3aa: CASSLTGSPGNTIYF
v_gene: TRBV24-1; j_gene: TRBJ2-1; CDR3aa: CATSDLNSSYNEQFF
v_gene: TRBV5-1; j_gene: TRBJ2-1; CDR3aa: CASSLEVGTYNEQFF
v_gene: TRBV29-1; j_gene: TRBJ2-1; CDR3aa: CSVSRSGYNEQFF
v_gene: TRBV10-3; j_gene: TRBJ2-3; CDR3aa: CAISERGLGTDTQYF
v_gene: TRBV7-6; j_gene: TRBJ2-2; CDR3aa: CASSWGGQGSNTGELFF
v_gene: TRBV6-8; j_gene: TRBJ1-2; CDR3aa: CASSYTTGLTNYGYTF
v_gene: TRBV7-6; j_gene: TRBJ1-5; CDR3aa: CASSRTTGQQPQHF
v_gene: TRBV6-1; j_gene: TRBJ2-5; CDR3aa: CASSEGVEQETQYF
v_gene: TRBV10-3; j_gene: TRBJ2-1; CDR3aa: CAISGPEGPGNEQFF
v_gene: TRBV20-1; j_gene: TRBJ2-5; CDR3aa: CSAQPRVTEQETQYF
v_gene: TRBV12-3/TRBV12-4; j_gene: TRBJ1-2; CDR3aa: CASSFLGQGGGYTF